In its sample, the clone carrying this TCR beta chain was seen a few times. The antigen remains undetermined. Time point given: patch test 1, 2 weeks after DPC sensitization. Sample treatment: therapeutic diphenylcyclopropenone sensitization with weekly scalp DPC. Unique molecular identifiers were linked by the library to individual cDNA molecules. One entry per CDR3 protein results from TCRdb running MiXCR on the RACE reads. The sample has tens of thousands of distinct CDR3 sequences; roughly 9.2% are singletons. Germline-derived CDR1 and CDR2 are SGHRS and YFSETQ. This CDR3 region has 20 residues. V shed 4 bases and J 2 bases; nucleotides not matched to a gene: 16. The data originate from a study of human T cells and chemical hapten exposure. Findings and caveats of the study: TCRs at a frequency above 1 in 1000 stayed unchanged with DPC sensitization.

This specimen consisted of whole blood, obtained in connection with sensitization to the hapten diphenylcyclopropenone (DPC). The chain is built from TRBV5-1 and TRBJ1-3; TRBD1 matches at 12 bases. The receptor comes from a woman between 35 and 50 years old with alopecia areata. Some clones in this sample may be carry-over from other donors' samples. The CDR3 loop is CASSPYRDRGRNRPGNTIYF. In DNA form, the CDR3 reads TGCGCCAGCAGCCCATACCGGGACAGGGGGCGAAATCGGCCTGGAAACACCATATATTTT.